The 14 T cell receptor beta chains below were found in one sample sequenced in a study of blood T cells in healthy people across ages. For the second PCR, which ran for about 6 to 11 cycles, a sample-barcoded 5' primer and a J-beta primer mix were used. TCRdb independently ran MiXCR on the 5' RACE reads; one entry per CDR3 protein. The profile covers 1.5 million to 2 million distinct CDR3 sequences, with over 25% appearing a single time and more than 6% taken by the ten largest. The source material was blood. The source is a woman in her twenties or thirties in good health.

The rearrangement links TRBV15 to TRBJ2-5; D may match TRBD1 or TRBD2 (6 bases each). This CDR3 is built from 19 residues. CDR1 LNHNV and CDR2 YYDKDF come from the germline V gene (reference sequence). Trimming cost V 0 bases and J 4 bases, with 24 bases left between them. The CDR3 DNA follows: TGTGCCACCAGCAGAGACCTCGTTGGGGGGCGGGCCGAGGCAGAGACCCAGTACTTC. This gives the protein CATSRDLVGGRAEAETQYF.

This clonotype has a handful of counts. The chain couples TRBV9 to TRBJ2-3; tentative D call: TRBD1 (6 bases). Germline CDR1 and CDR2: SGDLS and YYNGEE. Trimming stripped 2 bases from V and 4 bases from J, with 14 bases between. The CDR3 contains 15 residues. The CDR3 DNA reads as TGTGCCAGCAGCGTTCTACAGGGCGCTTCAGATACGCAGTATTTT. It is translated as CASSVLQGASDTQYF.

About this clonotype itself: One end of the junction fails to match germline, which may point to a read error. The chain combines TRBV27 with TRBJ2-1, with a possible D match to TRBD2 (7 bases). The CDR3 has 13 amino acids. CDR1 and CDR2 from the germline V gene are MNHEY and SMNVEV (reference sequence). The CDR3 reads CTSSQGGRASQFF. CDR3 sequence (DNA): TGTACCAGCAGTCAAGGGGGGAGGGCATCGCAGTTCTTC.

The genes are TRBV5-5 and TRBJ2-1, with 7 bases that match TRBD2. CDR1 SGHKS and CDR2 YYEKEE come from the germline V gene (reference sequence). The V and J ends lost 3 bases and 6 bases, in that order; junction bases with no gene match: 6. The CDR3 length is 14 residues. The CDR3 protein is CASSWGGRGNEQFF. CDR3 bases: TGTGCCAGCAGCTGGGGGGGACGGGGCAATGAGCAGTTCTTC.

As regards this clonotype: One base away lies a much larger clone, so this may be a sequencing read error. The J gene is TRBJ2-7, the V gene TRBV10-3, with D tentatively TRBD1 or TRBD2 (5 bases each). V was pared by 6 bases and J by 10 bases, with 16 bases between. Germline-derived CDR1 and CDR2 are ENHRY and SYGVKD. The CDR3 is 12 residues long. The CDR3 reads CAIRGPGKAQYF. The CDR3 DNA follows: TGTGCCATCAGGGGACCTGGGAAGGCCCAGTACTTC.

This chain links TRBV9 with TRBJ2-3; a possible D gene is TRBD2 (5 bases). The CDR3 runs 14 residues. Germline V gene data show CDR1 as SGDLS and CDR2 as YYNGEE. Deletions cut 7 bases from V and 7 bases from J, with 19 bases between. CDR3 sequence: CASSGRLLENTQYF. The CDR3 bases are TGTGCCAGCTCTGGGAGACTATTAGAGAATACGCAGTATTTT.

There are a few counts of this clonotype. The gene calls are TRBV12-3 or TRBV12-4 and TRBJ1-4, with D possibly being TRBD1 (6 bases). This CDR3 contains 14 residues. With 3 bases removed from V and 6 bases from J, the gap between germline ends came to 11 bases. The CDR3 DNA follows: TGTGCCAGCAGTTTGCCCGGGGGCGATGAAAAACTGTTTTTT. Residues: CASSLPGGDEKLFF.

This chain connects TRBV7-6 to TRBJ2-1; D unresolved. Looked up from germline, CDR1 is SGHVS and CDR2 is FNYEAQ. CDR3 length equals 14 residues. Trimming removed 1 base at V and 10 bases at J, with 14 bases between. CDR3 residues: CASSLGVQSYEQFF. The CDR3 coding sequence is TGTGCCAGCAGCTTAGGTGTGCAGTCCTACGAGCAGTTCTTC.

The gene calls are TRBV20-1 and TRBJ2-1; TRBD2 matches 10 bases. Germline assignment: CDR1 DFQATT and CDR2 SNEGSKA (reference sequence). The trim removed 2 bases at V and 7 bases at J, leaving 8 bases unmatched. This CDR3 spans 15 amino acids. CDR3 DNA: TGCAGTGCTAGATTAAGCGGGGGGGCCGGGAATGAGCAGTTCTTC. Translating it yields CSARLSGGAGNEQFF.

Only a few counts were recorded for this clonotype. The chain uses TRBV12-5 and TRBJ1-2; TRBD1 matches 9 bases. The germline V gene encodes CDR1 LGHNT and CDR2 FRNRAP. The CDR3 is 15 amino acids. V gave up 4 bases and J gave up 4 bases; unmatched junction bases: 7. The CDR3 here is CASGYGTGIVYGYTF. The CDR3 region has the DNA TGTGCTAGTGGTTATGGGACAGGGATCGTCTATGGCTACACCTTC.

This chain connects TRBV9 to TRBJ1-6; tentatively, D is TRBD1 (6 bases). From germline, CDR1 is SGDLS and CDR2 YYNGEE. V lost 4 bases and J lost 6, with 14 bases in between. The CDR3 runs 15 residues. DNA for the CDR3: TGTGCCAGCAGCCCCCAGGGGCAGCTTAATTCACCCCTCCACTTT. The encoded protein is CASSPQGQLNSPLHF.

This chain joins TRBV9 and TRBJ2-1, with 9 bases matching TRBD2. CDR3 size: 14 residues. Germline trimming cut 4 bases from V and 9 bases from J; bases unmatched to any gene: 8. Looked up from germline, CDR1 is SGDLS and CDR2 is YYNGEE. The CDR3 sequence is CASSPVQAGGEQFF. CDR3 sequence (DNA): TGTGCCAGCAGCCCCGTTCAAGCGGGAGGTGAGCAGTTCTTC.

This chain connects TRBV12-3 or TRBV12-4 to TRBJ2-7; TRBD1 or TRBD2 may be the D gene (5 bases each). The length of the CDR3 is 16 residues. The V end was cut by 6 bases, the J end by 1 base, with 19 bases between. The CDR3 coding sequence is TGTGCCAGCAGACCCCTTTACGGGACCGCATCCTACGAGCAGTACTTC. Its translation is CASRPLYGTASYEQYF.

As concerns this clonotype: Given a much more abundant clone one base away, this may be a read error. The chain recombines TRBV20-1 with TRBJ2-4; perhaps TRBD1 as D (6 bases). This CDR3 region has 16 residues. Germline values: CDR1 DFQATT, CDR2 SNEGSKA (reference sequence). The CDR3 bases are TGCAGTGCTAGAGCTCTGGCAGGGGCAGGCAAAAACATTCGGTACTTC. Its protein product is CSARALAGAGKNIRYF.